This TCR beta chain was sequenced during a study of OX40 agonist ivuxolimab in advanced cancers. Study-wide background: Ivuxolimab was administered intravenously to patients at 0.01 to 10 mg/kg every 2 weeks. There were three patients with partial responses, one having hepatocellular carcinoma and two cutaneous melanoma.

The CDR3 loop spans 16 amino acids. V was pared by 1 base and J by 5 bases, with 13 bases between. CDR1 SGHRS and CDR2 YFSETQ come from the germline V gene. Clones were read by immunoSEQ multiplex PCR, and TCRdb kept only the in-frame ones, dropping some. Of 45,000 to 50,000 clones listed, around 85% were seen once; the top ten hold around half. This clone was found a few times. Its antigen is unidentified. Study-wide points: Some nonresponders also had low normalized T-cell clonal expansion.

The chain combines TRBV5-1 with TRBJ1-6, with TRBD1 as a possible D gene (5 bases). The clonotype comes from an adult with an advanced solid tumor such as melanoma, head and neck, liver or kidney cancer. Source: CD4+ or CD8+ T cells sorted from blood, taken in a trial of the OX40 agonist ivuxolimab. CDR3 DNA: TGCGCCAGCAGCTTGAATGGGGACCTTAATAATTCACCCCTCCACTTT. It encodes CASSLNGDLNNSPLHF. Complete variable domain (other parts from reference TRBV5-1 and TRBJ1-6): KAGVTQTPRYLIKTRGQQVTLSCSPISGHRSVSWYQQTPGQGLQFLFEYFSETQRNKGNFPGRFSGRQFSNSRSEMNVSTLELGDSALYLCASSLNGDLNNSPLHFGNGTRLTVT.